The 7 T cell receptor beta chains below come from one sample, sequenced in a study of identical twins. One entry per CDR3 protein, called by TCRdb with MiXCR from the 5' RACE reads. This table holds roughly 700,000 distinct CDR3 sequences, roughly 8% found once. Another study also made use of these data, one on yellow fever vaccine responses in identical twins.

The sample taken for sequencing was PBMCs. Every receptor here comes from a woman aged 18-29 years in good health.

The rearrangement joins TRBV11-2 to TRBJ2-7, with TRBD2 identical over 12 bases. V lost 6 bases and J lost 5; bases outside the gene matches: 17. The germline V gene encodes CDR1 SGHAT and CDR2 FQNNGV. The CDR3 runs 18 residues. Written as DNA, the CDR3 is TGTGCCAGCAGATCCCCGTTTGGGGCTAGCGGGGGGGCACACGAGCAGTACTTC. Residues: CASRSPFGASGGAHEQYF.

The V call is TRBV20-1, the J call TRBJ2-1; TRBD1 or TRBD2 may be the D gene (5 bases each). The germline V and J ends were trimmed by 2 bases and 1 base, with 15 bases remaining between them. CDR3 length: 16 amino acids. The germline V gene has CDR1 DFQATT and CDR2 SNEGSKA (reference sequence). The CDR3 reads CSARSFPGASYNEQFF. The DNA of the CDR3 is TGCAGTGCTAGATCCTTCCCCGGGGCATCCTACAATGAGCAGTTCTTC.

V gene TRBV7-2 combines with J gene TRBJ2-4; D remains ambiguous. CDR3 length equals 14 residues. V shed 4 bases and J shed 2 bases, with 9 bases lying between them. The germline gives CDR1 SGHTA, CDR2 FQGNSA. The CDR3 spells CASSSPRSKNIQYF. The CDR3 DNA sequence: TGTGCCAGCAGCTCTCCACGATCCAAAAACATTCAGTACTTC.

Only a few counts were recorded for this clonotype. The chain joins TRBV28 to TRBJ2-1; 8 bases align to TRBD1. In germline, CDR1 is MDHEN, CDR2 SYDVKM. The CDR3 is 16 residues long. The V segment lost 3 bases and the J segment 7 bases; nucleotides outside the gene matches: 11. The CDR3 protein is CASSLAQQGVKNEQFF. The CDR3 DNA reads TGTGCCAGCAGTTTGGCTCAACAGGGGGTTAAGAATGAGCAGTTCTTC.

This clonotype has just a few counts. CDR3 amino acids: CASSRDRTRNYGYTF. For the CDR3, the DNA is TGTGCCAGCAGCCGAGACAGGACACGGAACTATGGCTACACCTTC. The chain uses TRBV3-1 and TRBJ1-2; TRBD1 is a possible D gene (6 bases). The V end lost 4 bases, the J end lost 2 bases, and 14 bases lay between the germline ends. The CDR3 has 15 amino acids. CDR1 LGHDT and CDR2 YNNKEL come from the germline V gene (reference sequence).

This clonotype was seen at least ten times. V usage is TRBV29-1 and J usage is TRBJ1-1; 7 bases are shared with TRBD1. This CDR3 has 13 amino acids. CDR1 and CDR2 (germline): SQVTM, ANQGSEA. V was clipped by 7 bases and J by 0 bases; unmatched bases: 5. In DNA form, the CDR3 reads TGCAGCGCTCGACAGGGAATGAACACTGAAGCTTTCTTT. Its translation: CSARQGMNTEAFF.

V gene TRBV2 combines with J gene TRBJ2-3; possibly TRBD2 for D (6 bases). The CDR3 covers 11 residues. Germline CDR1 reads SNHLY; CDR2 reads FYNNEI. V was pared by 6 bases and J by 13 bases, with 14 bases between. The CDR3 region is CASSLTSGEYF. DNA of the CDR3: TGTGCCAGCAGCCTGACTTCGGGAGAGTATTTT. Using reference TRBV2 and TRBJ2-3 for the parts outside the CDR3, the full variable domain is EPEVTQTPSHQVTQMGQEVILRCVPISNHLYFYWYRQILGQKVEFLVSFYNNEISEKSEIFDDQFSVERPDGSNFTLKIRSTKLEDSAMYFCASSLTSGEYFGPGTRLTVL.